The 10 T cell receptor beta chains listed next were all sequenced from one sample in a study of T cell clonotyping in hematopoietic cell transplantation. Profiling relied on immunoSEQ multiplex PCR, and the TCRdb table lists in-frame clones only, not all of them. The data contain nearly 70,000 clones, 94% of them seen just once; the ten biggest clones take up about 1.5%. Sequenced sample: peripheral blood mononuclear cells. The origin of the receptors is a middle-aged man in good health. Some clones in this sample may be carry-over from other donors' samples.

The chain has TRBV11-2 and TRBJ1-6; no reliable D call. The V end was cut by 5 bases, the J end by 0 bases, with 14 bases between. In germline, CDR1 is SGHAT, CDR2 FQNNGV. This CDR3 has 17 residues. CDR3 sequence reads: CASSQRGPSSYNSPLHF. The CDR3 DNA sequence: TGTGCCAGCAGCCAACGAGGACCCAGCTCCTATAATTCACCCCTCCACTTT.

The chain is built from TRBV5-1 and TRBJ2-3; TRBD2 matches 7 bases. The length of the CDR3 is 17 residues. Germline V lookup: CDR1 SGHRS, CDR2 YFSETQ. J gave up 0 bases and V 3 bases, and 10 bases lay outside the gene matches. The CDR3 DNA follows: TGCGCCAGCAGCTCCTCCCCAGCGGGGTCAAGCACAGATACGCAGTATTTT. It translates to CASSSSPAGSSTDTQYF.

The rearrangement links TRBV4-1 to TRBJ2-7; 10 bases are a match to TRBD2. The V and J ends lost 3 bases and 3 bases, in that order; junction bases with no gene match: 2. The CDR3 runs 14 residues. Germline V gives CDR1 MGHRA, CDR2 YSYEKL. The CDR3, as DNA: TGCGCCAGCAGCCACCGGACTAGCGGCTACGAGCAGTACTTC. This translates into CASSHRTSGYEQYF.

The chain joins TRBV6-1 to TRBJ2-2; possible D gene TRBD1, 5 bases. CDR3 length: 13 residues. V was cut by 7 bases and J by 11 bases, with 17 bases left in between. Germline CDR1 is MNHNS and CDR2 is SASEGT. In DNA, the CDR3 is TGTGCCAGCACCAATGGGGCGTTGGTCGAGCTGTTTTTT. Protein sequence: CASTNGALVELFF.

The chain combines TRBV28 with TRBJ1-3; 8 bases agree with TRBD1. This CDR3 is 16 amino acids long. Germline V lookup: CDR1 MDHEN, CDR2 SYDVKM. V trimming: 2 bases; J trimming: 0 bases; junction bases outside the gene matches: 3. For the CDR3, the DNA is TGTGCCAGCAGTTTAGTCAGGGGGCACTCTGGAAACACCATATATTTT. This translates into CASSLVRGHSGNTIYF.

The chain combines TRBV9 with TRBJ1-2, with D uncertain. The CDR3 is 14 amino acids. Germline V gene lookup returns CDR1 SGDLS and CDR2 YYNGEE. Trimming pared 4 bases from V and 4 bases from J, leaving 14 bases between. This CDR3 is CASSPPASRYGYTF. The DNA for the CDR3 is TGTGCCAGCAGCCCCCCCGCCAGCCGCTATGGCTACACCTTC. The full variable domain, in which reference TRBV9 and TRBJ1-2 provide the parts outside the CDR3, is DSGVTQTPKHLITATGQRVTLRCSPRSGDLSVYWYQQSLDQGLQFLIQYYNGEERAKGNILERFSAQQFPDLHSELNLSSLELGDSALYFCASSPPASRYGYTFGSGTRLTVV.

The chain uses TRBV9 and TRBJ2-3, with 10 bases lining up with TRBD2. Germline trimming cut 2 bases from V and 2 bases from J; bases unmatched to any gene: 8. CDR1 is SGDLS and CDR2 is YYNGEE in the germline V gene. This CDR3 has 17 amino acids. The CDR3 loop reads CASSVRSGGASTDTQYF. DNA for the CDR3: TGTGCCAGCAGCGTTCGGAGCGGGGGGGCTTCCACAGATACGCAGTATTTT.

The chain joins TRBV30 to TRBJ2-1; D is possibly TRBD2 (5 bases). In germline, CDR1 is GTSNPN, CDR2 SVGIG (reference sequence). The CDR3 length is 16 residues. V was pared by 4 bases and J by 4 bases, with 20 bases between. The CDR3 DNA is TGTGCCTGGAATGCCCCGAGGATTAGCGCTTACAATGAGCAGTTCTTC. It yields the protein CAWNAPRISAYNEQFF.

The chain joins TRBV27 to TRBJ2-1, with D possibly being TRBD2 (7 bases). Between the trimmed V and J ends, which lost 5 bases and 3 bases, there was a span of 14 bases. Germline V gene sequence: CDR1 MNHEY, CDR2 SMNVEV (reference sequence). The CDR3 has 15 amino acids. The CDR3 DNA reads as TGTGCCAGCAGTCTAGAGGGGGGGGACTACAATGAGCAGTTCTTC. This codes for CASSLEGGDYNEQFF.

DNA for the CDR3: TGTGCCAGCAGTCCGGACGTTACCACGAACTATGGCTACACCTTC. Protein sequence: CASSPDVTTNYGYTF. The rearrangement links TRBV27 to TRBJ1-2; D is uncertain. CDR3 length equals 15 residues. From germline, CDR1 is MNHEY and CDR2 SMNVEV (reference sequence). V was clipped by 5 bases and J by 2 bases, with 15 bases between them.